The rows below give T cell receptor beta chains drawn from one sample of a study of vaccination and CD4 T cells after COVID-19. TCRdb passed the PCR reads through MiXCR, listing each CDR3 protein once. In the table there are 20,000 to 25,000 distinct CDR3 sequences, roughly three fifths of which are singletons. Antigens for these TCRs are unknown. The material sequenced was CD4+ T cells from blood, cultured in vitro, taken after SARS-CoV-2 vaccination. The receptors stem from a human donor who received a COVID-19 vaccine. The CDR3 runs from the conserved cysteine through the conserved F or W.

V gene,J gene,CDR3 protein
TRBV15,TRBJ1-1,CATSRSRGRGGTEAFF
TRBV20-1,TRBJ2-1,CSARDPQRGRKNEQFF
TRBV11-2,TRBJ2-7,CASSSLYEQYF
TRBV5-4,TRBJ2-3,CASSPGTRRATDTQYF
TRBV19,TRBJ1-5,CASSMQANQPQHF
TRBV19,TRBJ1-1,CASSMGGQSEAFF
TRBV20-1,TRBJ1-1,CSAREAAKMNTEAFF
TRBV7-8,TRBJ2-2,CASSFRDRVVAGELFF
TRBV2,TRBJ1-2,CATIKDRIFNYGYTF
TRBV19,TRBJ2-2,CASSIFRGAGELFF
TRBV3-1,TRBJ1-2,CASSPPGTVIYGYTF
TRBV19,TRBJ1-2,CASSPIGSPGQDF
TRBV11-3,TRBJ2-5,CASSPGTATQETQYF
TRBV6-1,TRBJ2-1,CASSEAGGSYNEQFF
TRBV12-3/TRBV12-4,TRBJ1-5,CASSLVDQPQHF
TRBV5-4,TRBJ1-1,CASSLARVDTEAFF
TRBV15,TRBJ2-3,CATSREGDTGMMGDTQYF
TRBV2,TRBJ1-2,CASSGTRDGYTF
TRBV5-5,TRBJ1-1,CASSPDRVAFF
TRBV2,TRBJ2-5,CASSKDRGRETQYF
TRBV19,TRBJ2-2,CASNLGDTGELFF
TRBV24-1,TRBJ1-2,CATSDVPGQVFNYGYTF
TRBV24-1,TRBJ2-4,CATSEASTKAKNIQYF
TRBV12-3/TRBV12-4,TRBJ1-2,CASSFGAGVNGYTF
TRBV24-1,TRBJ2-1,CATSDFGGAKRNEQFF
TRBV5-1,TRBJ2-1,CASSRTTGTVRNEQFF
TRBV19,TRBJ1-2,CASSILGQGFYGYTF
TRBV20-1,TRBJ2-5,CSAGGLQETQYF
TRBV19,TRBJ2-5,CASSIGASGGAYETQYF
TRBV7-9,TRBJ1-5,CASSLEGGNQPQHF
TRBV24-1,TRBJ2-3,CATGERGYADTQYF
TRBV10-3,TRBJ1-2,CAISVTGANYGYTF
TRBV20-1,TRBJ2-1,CSARGGLDYNEQFF
TRBV12-3/TRBV12-4,TRBJ2-3,CASSSLTGHTDTQYF
TRBV11-3,TRBJ2-3,CASSTPASGGDTDTQYF
TRBV7-6,TRBJ2-1,CASSPNPDRPRLGNEQFF
TRBV7-9,TRBJ1-2,CASSLDGQGNYGYTF
TRBV21-1,TRBJ1-3,CASSNRGKENTIYF
TRBV11-3,TRBJ1-4,CASSLHSQGTYEKLFF
TRBV23-1,TRBJ1-5,CASSTAGAINQPQHF
TRBV19,TRBJ1-1,CASSGTTQNTEAFF
TRBV7-8,TRBJ1-2,CASSLRVGTSSTNYGYTF
TRBV5-1,NA,CASSYQGRRHEQYF
TRBV7-2,TRBJ1-2,CASSLPGSYDGYTF
TRBV2,TRBJ2-4,CASGPYSNIQYF
TRBV6-1,TRBJ1-3,CASSLSTAQGNTIYF
TRBV20-1,TRBJ1-5,CSARAPGYHSNQPQHF
TRBV6-1,TRBJ1-6,CASTRGLNSPLHF
TRBV11-1,TRBJ2-5,CASSLLGSDVGETQYF
TRBV7-2,TRBJ1-6,CASSVAQSSYNSPLHF
TRBV15,TRBJ1-6,CATSYFGGNNSPLHF
TRBV5-1,TRBJ1-5,CASSLTGSSNQPQHF
TRBV20-1,TRBJ2-1,CSASTGTGGIDEQFF
TRBV11-1,TRBJ2-4,CASSRQGALGGIQYF